Shown below are 27 T cell receptor beta chains from a single sample sequenced in a study of shared T cell receptors in the human thymus. Assay: immunoSEQ multiplex PCR; the TCRdb copy retains only in-frame clones and omits some. The sample yields approximately 490,000 clones, about 84% seen once. The sample was also linked to a second study, of human thymus T cells.

The sequenced sample consisted of thymocytes. These TCRs come from a boy younger than two with a congenital heart defect.

This clone was seen more than once but under ten times. V is TRBV27 and J is TRBJ1-1, with TRBD1 matching over 7 bases. Germline CDR1 reads MNHEY; CDR2 reads SMNVEV (reference sequence). This CDR3 region has 15 residues. Trimming cost V 5 bases and J 2 bases; bases outside gene matches: 8. DNA of the CDR3: TGTGCCAGCAGTCCAAGGACAGGATTTAACACTGAAGCTTTCTTT. Translation: CASSPRTGFNTEAFF.

This chain connects TRBV2 to TRBJ2-5; weak D call: TRBD1 (6 bases). Looked up from germline, CDR1 is SNHLY and CDR2 is FYNNEI. Trimming left V 11 bases short and J 2 bases short, with 15 bases between. The CDR3 length is 13 residues. The CDR3 DNA sequence: TGTGCCGGCCCGACAGGAGTTCAAGAGACCCAGTACTTC. This gives the protein CAGPTGVQETQYF.

The chain couples TRBV18 to TRBJ2-3, with 8 bases matching TRBD1. V dropped 3 bases and J dropped 4; count of bases not matched to a gene: 6. The length of the CDR3 is 15 residues. Germline values: CDR1 KGHSH, CDR2 LQKENI. CDR3 nucleotides: TGTGCCAGCTCACCGAACGACAGGGGAGCAGATACGCAGTATTTT. Its protein product is CASSPNDRGADTQYF.

V and J are TRBV6-4 and TRBJ1-5, with TRBD1 matching over 7 bases. Germline CDR1 is MRHNA and CDR2 is SNTAGT. Trimming at V came to 3 bases and at J to 7 bases, leaving 6 bases not matched to a gene. The CDR3 loop spans 14 amino acids. This chain's CDR3 is CASSEWKGAQPQHF. As DNA, the CDR3 is TGTGCCAGCAGTGAGTGGAAGGGGGCCCAGCCCCAGCATTTT.

The J gene is TRBJ2-3, the V gene TRBV15; 11 bases map to TRBD2. The germline gives CDR1 LNHNV, CDR2 YYDKDF (reference sequence). J gave up 7 bases and V 5 bases, and 17 bases lay outside the gene matches. The CDR3 is 18 amino acids. Written as DNA, the CDR3 is TGTGCCACCAGCCGAGCGCCAATAGCGGGAGGGCCGGGGTATACGCAGTATTTT. Protein sequence: CATSRAPIAGGPGYTQYF.

The table lists this clone with a count of one. This rearrangement joins TRBV6-5 to TRBJ1-1; the D gene is possibly TRBD1 (6 bases). V was pared by 6 bases and J by 1 base, with 12 bases between. The V gene's germline CDR1 is MNHEY and CDR2 SVGAGI. This CDR3 region has 14 residues. The CDR3 DNA follows: TGTGCCAGCAGCCCGACAGGCCAGAACACTGAAGCTTTCTTT. This sequence encodes CASSPTGQNTEAFF.

In its sample, this clone was seen once. CDR3 nucleotide sequence: TGCGCCAGCAGTCATCCGAGTCGCTCCTACGAGCAGTACTTC. It specifies CASSHPSRSYEQYF. The gene calls are TRBV23-1 and TRBJ2-7; no definite D call. TRBV23-1 is known as an ORF, though its function is uncertain. The CDR3 extends over 14 amino acids. V was trimmed by 3 bases and J by 0 bases, leaving 9 bases between them.

V is TRBV9 and J is TRBJ2-7; a possible D gene is TRBD1 (6 bases). Trimming took 4 bases from V and 3 from J, leaving 14 bases between them. Germline V lookup: CDR1 SGDLS, CDR2 YYNGEE. The CDR3 extends over 14 amino acids. DNA for the CDR3: TGTGCCAGCAGCCCAGGGGACCATATCTACGAGCAGTACTTC. Translated, it gives CASSPGDHIYEQYF.

The CDR3, as DNA: TGTGCCAGCAGCTCCGGGGTTCAAGAGACCCAGTACTTC. As protein: CASSSGVQETQYF. This rearrangement joins TRBV11-3 to TRBJ2-5; possibly TRBD2 for D (5 bases). This CDR3 has 13 residues. Trimming stripped 4 bases from V and 2 bases from J, with 8 bases between. Germline CDR1 is SGHNT and CDR2 is YENEEA.

This clone is a singleton in its sample. This chain uses TRBV27 with TRBJ1-1; the match to TRBD1 covers 7 bases. Germline V gene lookup returns CDR1 MNHEY and CDR2 SMNVEV (reference sequence). V lost 6 bases to trimming and J lost 3 bases; unmatched junction nucleotides: 4. CDR3 size: 13 residues. This CDR3 reads CASSRGQDTEAFF. The CDR3 DNA follows: TGTGCCAGCAGCCGCGGACAGGACACTGAAGCTTTCTTT.

A single count supports this clone. The chain links TRBV4-1 to TRBJ2-1, with 8 positions matching TRBD2. The germline V gene has CDR1 MGHRA and CDR2 YSYEKL. CDR3 length equals 16 residues. V gave up 0 bases and J gave up 12 bases; unmatched junction bases: 13. CDR3 in amino acids: CASSQEESGSRYGQFF. The CDR3 DNA reads TGCGCCAGCAGCCAAGAAGAGAGCGGGAGTAGGTATGGGCAGTTCTTC.

The chain joins TRBV9 to TRBJ2-5; 11 nucleotides line up with TRBD2. Trimming took 4 bases from V and 1 from J; bases not matched to a gene: 6. The CDR3 consists of 16 residues. The germline CDR1 and CDR2 sequences are SGDLS and YYNGEE. The CDR3 region is CASSPRGLAAQETQYF. The CDR3 DNA reads as TGTGCCAGCAGCCCCCGGGGACTAGCGGCCCAAGAGACCCAGTACTTC.

The rearrangement joins TRBV9 to TRBJ2-3, with 13 bases matching TRBD2. Germline CDR1 reads SGDLS; CDR2 reads YYNGEE. The length of the CDR3 is 17 residues. V was clipped by 4 bases and J by 1 base; unmatched bases: 6. The CDR3 region is CASSPDGTSGGTDTQYF. The CDR3 bases are TGTGCCAGCAGCCCCGACGGGACTAGCGGGGGCACAGATACGCAGTATTTT.

V gene TRBV28 combines with J gene TRBJ2-4; 7 nucleotides agree with TRBD1. Germline CDR1 MDHEN, CDR2 SYDVKM. This CDR3 comprises 15 residues. V was clipped by 7 bases and J by 2 bases; unmatched bases: 8. This CDR3 reads CASTVGGGSKNIQYF. The CDR3 region has the DNA TGTGCCAGCACTGTAGGGGGCGGCTCCAAAAACATTCAGTACTTC.

This chain uses TRBV29-1 with TRBJ2-7; D is uncertain. The CDR3 runs 12 residues. Germline V CDR1 and CDR2: SQVTM, ANQGSEA. V lost 4 bases and J 2 bases, leaving 9 bases between the germline ends. Here the CDR3 reads CSVVEEPYEQYF. CDR3 sequence (DNA): TGCAGCGTTGTAGAGGAGCCCTACGAGCAGTACTTC.

The chain employs TRBV18 and TRBJ1-2, with a possible D match to TRBD1 (6 bases). Between the trimmed V and J ends, which lost 0 bases and 7 bases, there was a span of 12 bases. This CDR3 has 14 amino acids. The germline gives CDR1 KGHSH, CDR2 LQKENI. The CDR3 loop is CASSPPERGFGYTF. The CDR3, as DNA: TGTGCCAGCTCACCACCGGAAAGGGGGTTTGGCTACACCTTC.

This clone has a single count. The chain has TRBV12-5 and TRBJ2-4; TRBD2 agrees at 8 bases. Trimming at V came to 6 bases and at J to 2 bases, leaving 15 bases not matched to a gene. This CDR3 is 18 amino acids long. CDR1 and CDR2 from the germline V gene are LGHNT and FRNRAP. The CDR3 here is CASGATSGKGETKNIQYF. The CDR3 coding sequence is TGTGCTAGTGGGGCCACTAGCGGTAAGGGTGAGACCAAAAACATTCAGTACTTC.

The chain has TRBV9 and TRBJ2-1, with 7 bases matching TRBD1. The CDR3 has 14 residues. Germline V gene lookup returns CDR1 SGDLS and CDR2 YYNGEE. J gave up 7 bases and V 1 base, and 5 bases lay outside the gene matches. CDR3 in DNA: TGTGCCAGCAGCGTACAGGGGGTGGGTAATGAGCAGTTCTTC. Residues: CASSVQGVGNEQFF.

This clone was counted a few times. This chain links TRBV5-6 with TRBJ2-4; the D gene is possibly TRBD2 (6 bases). This CDR3 spans 13 amino acids. V was clipped by 1 base and J by 9 bases, with 11 bases between them. Germline CDR1 and CDR2: SGHDT and YYEEEE. CDR3 coding DNA: TGTGCCAGCAGCTTGAAACAGGAGGGCATTCAGTACTTC. It yields the protein CASSLKQEGIQYF. Full variable domain (remainder filled in from reference TRBV5-6 and TRBJ2-4): DAGVTQSPTHLIKTRGQQVTLRCSPKSGHDTVSWYQQALGQGPQFIFQYYEEEERQRGNFPDRFSGHQFPNYSSELNVNALLLGDSALYLCASSLKQEGIQYFGAGTRLSVL.

This chain uses TRBV5-1 with TRBJ2-3, with 8 bases that match TRBD2. Germline values: CDR1 SGHRS, CDR2 YFSETQ. CDR3 length: 17 residues. V trimming: 0 bases; J trimming: 2 bases; junction bases outside the gene matches: 8. CDR3 loop: CASSLALLAENTDTQYF. CDR3 DNA sequence: TGCGCCAGCAGCTTGGCCCTACTAGCGGAAAACACAGATACGCAGTATTTT. Full variable domain (rest looked up from reference TRBV5-1 and TRBJ2-3): KAGVTQTPRYLIKTRGQQVTLSCSPISGHRSVSWYQQTPGQGLQFLFEYFSETQRNKGNFPGRFSGRQFSNSRSEMNVSTLELGDSALYLCASSLALLAENTDTQYFGPGTRLTVL.

This rearrangement joins TRBV5-4 to TRBJ2-7; TRBD2 agrees at 7 bases. Germline V gives CDR1 SGHNT, CDR2 YYREEE (reference sequence). J lost 2 bases, V lost 4 bases, and 9 bases had no gene match. The CDR3 sequence is 15 residues long. This CDR3 is CASSPRAGVPYEQYF. The CDR3 DNA sequence: TGTGCCAGCAGCCCCAGGGCGGGGGTCCCCTACGAGCAGTACTTC.

This clone was detected only a few times. The genes are TRBV5-8 and TRBJ2-1; the match to TRBD2 covers 11 bases. The V and J ends lost 2 bases and 0 bases, in that order; junction bases with no gene match: 7. The length of the CDR3 is 18 residues. Germline CDR1 is SGHTS and CDR2 is YDEGEE. The CDR3 loop reads CASSFELAGANSYNEQFF. In DNA form, the CDR3 reads TGTGCCAGCAGCTTTGAACTAGCGGGGGCCAACTCCTACAATGAGCAGTTCTTC.

The J gene is TRBJ2-1, the V gene TRBV25-1, with unresolved D. V was shortened by 3 bases and J by 9 bases, with 15 bases between the two germline ends. The CDR3 consists of 14 residues. Germline-derived CDR1 and CDR2 are MGHDK and SYGVNS. The CDR3 here is CASSEPPPCGEQFF. The CDR3 bases are TGTGCCAGCAGTGAGCCCCCCCCGTGCGGTGAGCAGTTCTTC.

The chain uses TRBV19 and TRBJ1-5, with 7 nucleotides matching TRBD1. This CDR3 contains 17 residues. V dropped 1 base and J dropped 5; count of bases not matched to a gene: 11. CDR1 is LNHDA, CDR2 SQIVND, per germline (reference sequence). CDR3 loop: CASSIGIHTGVHQPQHF. The CDR3 DNA reads TGTGCCAGTAGTATAGGCATTCATACAGGGGTTCATCAGCCCCAGCATTTT.

The J gene is TRBJ2-3, the V gene TRBV11-1; 10 bases match TRBD2. The CDR3 covers 17 residues. The germline V gene has CDR1 SGHAT and CDR2 FQDESV (reference sequence). V gave up 4 bases and J gave up 0 bases; unmatched junction bases: 7. CDR3 nucleotide sequence: TGTGCCAGCAGCTGGGATCCGGGACTAGCGAGCACAGATACGCAGTATTTT. Its translation: CASSWDPGLASTDTQYF.

V usage is TRBV5-1 and J usage is TRBJ1-2, with D unclear. Deletions cut 4 bases from V and 2 bases from J, with 9 bases between. The CDR3 has 13 amino acids. CDR1 is SGHRS, CDR2 YFSETQ, per germline. The CDR3 is CASSPRGNYGYTF. DNA for the CDR3: TGCGCCAGCAGCCCCCGTGGCAACTATGGCTACACCTTC. The variable domain in full, with the rest retrieved from reference TRBV5-1 and TRBJ1-2, is KAGVTQTPRYLIKTRGQQVTLSCSPISGHRSVSWYQQTPGQGLQFLFEYFSETQRNKGNFPGRFSGRQFSNSRSEMNVSTLELGDSALYLCASSPRGNYGYTFGSGTRLTVV.

The chain uses TRBV27 and TRBJ2-5; 7 bases line up with TRBD1. The length of the CDR3 is 14 residues. CDR1 MNHEY and CDR2 SMNVEV come from the germline V gene (reference sequence). The V gene end was trimmed by 6 bases and the J gene end by 0 bases; junction bases not matched to a gene: 4. Here the CDR3 DNA reads TGTGCCAGCAGAACCGGGACAGACCAAGAGACCCAGTACTTC. Translated, it gives CASRTGTDQETQYF.